This T cell receptor (beta chain) is from a study of blood T cell repertoires in COVID-19. CDR3 length equals 14 residues. Per the germline V gene, CDR1 is SGDLS and CDR2 is YYNGEE. V was shortened by 4 bases and J by 3 bases, with 13 bases between the two germline ends. Method: immunoSEQ multiplex PCR; TCRdb's copy keeps in-frame clones and lacks some. Of 210,000 or so clones in the sample, roughly nine tenths were seen once. The sequencing input was peripheral blood. This receptor was identified in a woman in her forties or fifties with acute or convalescent COVID-19. This sequence joins TRBV9 and TRBJ1-1, with D perhaps TRBD1 (6 bases). The CDR3 nucleotides read TGTGCCAGCAGCCCCACAGGGAGGGACACTGAAGCTTTCTTT. Translation: CASSPTGRDTEAFF.